The clone carrying this T cell receptor (beta chain) occurred a few times. Antigen specificity is unknown. This sample is part of a study of T cells in Graves' hyperthyroidism and ophthalmopathy. The study's findings and limits: Ophthalmopathy prediction by the model preceded onset by a median roughly 6.3 months. Most clonotypes expanded in the thyroid (above 0.001) were also present in blood.

From RNA transcripts, TCR beta CDR3 regions were amplified. During a first-round RT-PCR of the TCR CDR3, the HTBI primer set was used. A single record per CDR3 protein comes from TCRdb applying MiXCR to the multiplex PCR reads. The sample holds 700,000 to 850,000 distinct CDR3 sequences, about a third seen once. Germline V gives CDR1 SNHLY, CDR2 FYNNEI. The CDR3 totals 15 residues. The V and J ends lost 8 bases and 5 bases respectively, with 22 bases between them. The specimen sequenced was blood. The source is a woman in her thirties or forties with Graves' hyperthyroidism. V is TRBV2 and J is TRBJ2-7; D may be TRBD2 (5 bases). The CDR3 here is CASSPMEALTNEQYF. The DNA of the CDR3 is TGTGCCAGCTCACCGATGGAGGCCCTGACGAACGAGCAGTACTTC.